Presented here are 18 T cell receptor beta chains from one specimen sequenced in a study of technical replicates of blood from several donors. The protocol was immunoSEQ multiplex PCR, while the TCRdb copy is restricted to in-frame clones and leaves out a portion. Seen here are almost 90,000 clones, approximately 95% observed once, and the top ten hold around 0.3%. The sample comprised T cells isolated from PBMCs. The receptors derive from a human donor in good health.

The rearrangement links TRBV28 to TRBJ1-5; D might be TRBD1 (5 bases). The CDR3 spans 14 residues. Germline assignment: CDR1 MDHEN and CDR2 SYDVKM. Trimming stripped 5 bases from V and 11 bases from J, with 19 bases between. The CDR3 here is CASSKIGQGYTQHF. The CDR3 DNA reads as TGTGCCAGCAGTAAAATCGGGCAGGGCTATACCCAGCATTTT.

The V call is TRBV29-1, the J call TRBJ2-1; 12 bases are a match to TRBD2. Trimming took 1 base from V and 4 from J; bases not matched to a gene: 2. CDR1 and CDR2 (germline): SQVTM, ANQGSEA. The CDR3 is 15 amino acids. CDR3 loop: CSVEVGTSGYNEQFF. The CDR3 coding sequence is TGCAGCGTTGAAGTTGGGACTAGCGGGTACAATGAGCAGTTCTTC.

The V gene is TRBV7-3, the J gene TRBJ2-1; the match to TRBD2 covers 7 bases. V was clipped by 4 bases and J by 9 bases; unmatched bases: 12. The CDR3 totals 15 residues. Germline lookup yields CDR1 SGHTA and CDR2 FQGTGA. CDR3 in DNA: TGTGCCAGCAGCTCCCGGGCGGGAGTAGCGTTTGAGCAGTTCTTC. Protein sequence: CASSSRAGVAFEQFF.

The chain recombines TRBV2 with TRBJ2-4; D uncertain. This CDR3 comprises 16 residues. Trimming left V 1 base short and J 0 bases short, with 10 bases between. CDR1 and CDR2 (germline): SNHLY, FYNNEI. The CDR3 region is CASSEVRSLAKNIQYF. The DNA of the CDR3 is TGTGCCAGCAGTGAAGTTAGATCTTTAGCCAAAAACATTCAGTACTTC. Using reference TRBV2 and TRBJ2-4 for the parts outside the CDR3, the full variable domain is EPEVTQTPSHQVTQMGQEVILRCVPISNHLYFYWYRQILGQKVEFLVSFYNNEISEKSEIFDDQFSVERPDGSNFTLKIRSTKLEDSAMYFCASSEVRSLAKNIQYFGAGTRLSVL.

The rearrangement joins TRBV28 to TRBJ1-1; D gene unclear. The CDR3 length is 14 residues. V dropped 2 bases and J dropped 6 bases, with 13 bases sitting between them. From germline, CDR1 is MDHEN and CDR2 SYDVKM. CDR3 loop: CASSLHTLGAEAFF. The CDR3, as DNA: TGTGCCAGCAGTTTACATACACTGGGAGCTGAAGCTTTCTTT.

The J gene is TRBJ2-3, the V gene TRBV7-9, with D tentatively TRBD2 (6 bases). From germline, CDR1 is SEHNR and CDR2 FQNEAQ (reference sequence). With 3 bases removed from V and 4 bases from J, the gap between germline ends came to 23 bases. The CDR3 is 18 amino acids. The DNA for the CDR3 is TGTGCCAGCAGCTTGGTGCGGGTGGAGTGGGAGGAAGCAGATACGCAGTATTTT. Translated, it gives CASSLVRVEWEEADTQYF.

V is TRBV9 and J is TRBJ2-1; 9 nucleotides line up with TRBD2. The germline V gene encodes CDR1 SGDLS and CDR2 YYNGEE. This CDR3 region has 14 residues. V was pared by 5 bases and J by 4 bases, with 4 bases of the junction left unmatched. Here the CDR3 reads CASRASGTYNEQFF. The CDR3 DNA reads TGTGCCAGCAGGGCTAGCGGGACGTACAATGAGCAGTTCTTC.

The J gene is TRBJ2-5, the V gene TRBV30; 8 bases match TRBD2. CDR1 GTSNPN and CDR2 SVGIG come from the germline V gene (reference sequence). CDR3 length: 12 amino acids. V was clipped by 5 bases and J by 5 bases; unmatched bases: 4. The DNA for the CDR3 is TGTGCCTGGTCCGGGACTAGGGAGACCCAGTACTTC. Translating it yields CAWSGTRETQYF.

The V gene is TRBV29-1, the J gene TRBJ1-1; D is ambiguous. From germline, CDR1 is SQVTM and CDR2 ANQGSEA. The ends were cut back, 4 bases at V and 7 bases at J, with 13 bases in the middle. The CDR3 extends over 12 amino acids. CDR3 bases: TGCAGCGTTGGGGAGAGGGCTTTTGAAGCTTTCTTT. Amino acid sequence: CSVGERAFEAFF.

This clone was detected once. The chain recombines TRBV10-3 with TRBJ2-3, with D uncertain. From germline, CDR1 is ENHRY and CDR2 SYGVKD. The CDR3 extends over 16 amino acids. Deletions cut 0 bases from V and 1 base from J, with 11 bases between. CDR3 coding DNA: TGTGCCATCAGTGAGTCCAGTACCTTTGGCACAGATACGCAGTATTTT. It is translated as CAISESSTFGTDTQYF.

V usage is TRBV19 and J usage is TRBJ1-5; 7 bases map to TRBD1. CDR3 length: 13 amino acids. Germline V gene lookup returns CDR1 LNHDA and CDR2 SQIVND (reference sequence). J was trimmed by 7 bases and V by 6 bases; bases with no gene match: 6. CDR3 nucleotide sequence: TGTGCCAGTAGGCGACAGGGAGGCCAGCCCCAGCATTTT. Protein: CASRRQGGQPQHF.

The V and J genes are TRBV7-3 and TRBJ2-7; the match to TRBD2 covers 14 bases. The CDR3 loop spans 15 amino acids. In germline, CDR1 is SGHTA, CDR2 FQGTGA. The ends lost 5 bases at V and 5 bases at J; junction bases unmatched: 5. This CDR3 is CASSMGLAGVDEQYF. CDR3 in DNA: TGTGCCAGCAGCATGGGACTAGCGGGAGTCGACGAGCAGTACTTC.

V is TRBV5-1 and J is TRBJ1-5; D is perhaps TRBD1 (5 bases). This CDR3 is built from 16 residues. The V gene lost 4 bases and the J gene lost 6 bases, with 20 bases spanning the gap. Germline V gene sequence: CDR1 SGHRS, CDR2 YFSETQ. The CDR3, as DNA: TGCGCCAGCAGCCCGGGAGGGACGGAGAGAGGTCAGCCCCAGCATTTT. Its protein is CASSPGGTERGQPQHF.

The CDR3 nucleotides are TGTGCCAGCACGGGGAGGGGACGGAATCAGCCCCAGCATTTT. Its translation: CASTGRGRNQPQHF. The chain links TRBV27 to TRBJ1-5, with D perhaps TRBD1 (5 bases). The germline gives CDR1 MNHEY, CDR2 SMNVEV (reference sequence). Trimming stripped 7 bases from V and 4 bases from J, with 14 bases between. The CDR3 covers 14 residues.

The chain joins TRBV28 to TRBJ2-5; D is unclear. V lost 8 bases and J 5 bases, leaving 12 bases between the germline ends. CDR3 length equals 12 residues. The germline gives CDR1 MDHEN, CDR2 SYDVKM. The CDR3 here is CASGPRRETQYF. Written as DNA, the CDR3 is TGTGCCAGCGGCCCCAGGCGCGAGACCCAGTACTTC.

The rearrangement links TRBV10-3 to TRBJ2-7, with 8 bases identical to TRBD1. The junction had 8 bases not matched to a gene; V was cut back by 6 bases and J by 4 bases. There are 14 residues in the CDR3. Germline V gives CDR1 ENHRY, CDR2 SYGVKD. CDR3 loop: CAIRPQGVSYEQYF. The CDR3 region has the DNA TGTGCCATCAGACCACAGGGGGTGAGTTACGAGCAGTACTTC.

This chain connects TRBV5-1 to TRBJ2-3; TRBD2 is a possible D gene (7 bases). This CDR3 region has 16 residues. Trimming took off 0 bases at V and 2 bases at J, with 13 bases between the two ends. Germline lookup yields CDR1 SGHRS and CDR2 YFSETQ. In DNA, the CDR3 is TGCGCCAGCAGCTTGGGAGAGGGGGGGCCCACAGATACGCAGTATTTT. This translates into CASSLGEGGPTDTQYF.

The chain is built from TRBV7-6 and TRBJ2-2; D is undetermined. Trimming took 1 base from V and 3 from J, leaving 9 bases between them. CDR3 size: 15 residues. Germline V gene lookup returns CDR1 SGHVS and CDR2 FNYEAQ. Written as DNA, the CDR3 is TGTGCCAGCAGCTTAGACGGTTCCGACACCGGGGAGCTGTTTTTT. The encoded protein is CASSLDGSDTGELFF.